The 14 T cell receptor beta chains below come from one sample, sequenced in a study of OX40 agonist ivuxolimab in advanced cancers. TCRdb's table, derived via immunoSEQ multiplex PCR, lists solely in-frame clones and lacks some. The sample lists fewer than 40,000 clones, over 60% occurring once. Sample: CD4+ or CD8+ T cells sorted from blood, taken in a trial of the OX40 agonist ivuxolimab. All receptors derive from an adult with an advanced solid tumor such as melanoma, head and neck, liver or kidney cancer.

This chain uses TRBV19 with TRBJ1-2; the D gene is possibly TRBD1 (5 bases). The V end lost 2 bases, the J end lost 0 bases, and 16 bases lay between the germline ends. This CDR3 comprises 17 residues. CDR1 and CDR2 from the germline V gene are LNHDA and SQIVND (reference sequence). CDR3 nucleotides: TGTGCCAGTAGTATATTGGGCGGGACTGAGGCTAACTATGGCTACACCTTC. Translating gives CASSILGGTEANYGYTF.

This chain uses TRBV9 with TRBJ1-2, with D perhaps TRBD1 (5 bases). The length of the CDR3 is 13 residues. Germline CDR1 is SGDLS and CDR2 is YYNGEE. V lost 4 bases and J lost 6, with 13 bases in between. The CDR3 reads CASSIWDGNGYTF. CDR3 nucleotides: TGTGCCAGCAGCATCTGGGACGGAAATGGCTACACCTTC.

In DNA, the CDR3 is TGTGCCTGGAGCGGGACATTTACCCAGTACTTC. This gives the protein CAWSGTFTQYF. The rearrangement links TRBV30 to TRBJ2-5; tentatively, D is TRBD1 (6 bases). V shed 3 bases and J shed 8 bases, with 10 bases lying between them. This CDR3 has 11 residues. The germline gives CDR1 GTSNPN, CDR2 SVGIG (reference sequence).

The gene calls are TRBV6-5 and TRBJ1-4; weak D call: TRBD1 (5 bases). Per the germline V gene, CDR1 is MNHEY and CDR2 is SVGAGI. The CDR3 is 14 amino acids. Trimming stripped 5 bases from V and 10 bases from J, with 17 bases between. This CDR3 is CASSKSGTAGKLFF. In DNA, the CDR3 is TGTGCCAGCAGTAAATCTGGGACGGCTGGAAAACTGTTTTTT.

The gene calls are TRBV11-2 and TRBJ2-1, with TRBD2 matching over 9 bases. The V segment lost 1 base and the J segment 4 bases; nucleotides outside the gene matches: 8. Germline V CDR1 and CDR2: SGHAT, FQNNGV. This CDR3 has 17 residues. The CDR3, as DNA: TGTGCCAGCAGCTTAGGTCGAGGCGGGGGGGCTTACAATGAGCAGTTCTTC. Translating gives CASSLGRGGGAYNEQFF. Full variable domain (missing parts from reference TRBV11-2 and TRBJ2-1): EAGVAQSPRYKIIEKRQSVAFWCNPISGHATLYWYQQILGQGPKLLIQFQNNGVVDDSQLPKDRFSAERLKGVDSTLKIQPAKLEDSAVYLCASSLGRGGGAYNEQFFGPGTRLTVL.

This rearrangement joins TRBV6-6 to TRBJ1-6; D remains unclear. This CDR3 is built from 13 residues. Looked up from germline, CDR1 is MNHNY and CDR2 is SVGAGI (reference sequence). V lost 2 bases and J lost 7, with 6 bases in between. The CDR3 DNA reads as TGTGCCAGCAGTTACGTCGTGAATTCACCCCTCCACTTT. It is translated as CASSYVVNSPLHF.

The J gene is TRBJ1-5, the V gene TRBV18; TRBD1 aligns across 9 bases. This CDR3 has 14 amino acids. Germline assignment: CDR1 KGHSH and CDR2 LQKENI. Losses at the gene ends were 6 bases for V and 7 bases for J; bases not matched to a gene: 7. The CDR3 protein is CASSTGGKGQPQHF. CDR3 in DNA: TGTGCCAGCTCTACAGGGGGCAAGGGGCAGCCCCAGCATTTT.

This clone was found a few times. CDR3 sequence: CASSPFSAESNQPQHF. In nucleotides, the CDR3 is TGTGCCAGCTCACCCTTCTCTGCAGAGAGCAATCAGCCCCAGCATTTT. The chain combines TRBV18 with TRBJ1-5; D call uncertain. Germline V gene sequence: CDR1 KGHSH, CDR2 LQKENI. CDR3 length equals 16 residues. Trimming left V 3 bases short and J 1 base short, with 13 bases between.

The chain employs TRBV28 and TRBJ2-7; 9 bases map to TRBD1. This CDR3 has 14 amino acids. CDR1 and CDR2 from the germline V gene are MDHEN and SYDVKM. The J segment lost 4 bases and the V segment lost 5 bases, leaving 6 bases of the junction unmatched. CDR3: CASSTTGGAYEQYF. CDR3 coding DNA: TGTGCCAGCAGTACAACAGGGGGCGCGTACGAGCAGTACTTC.

This rearrangement joins TRBV6-5 to TRBJ2-7; D possibly corresponds to TRBD2 (6 bases). Per germline, CDR1 MNHEY and CDR2 SVGAGI. V was shortened by 2 bases and J by 5 bases, with 16 bases between the two germline ends. This CDR3 is built from 15 residues. The DNA of the CDR3 is TGTGCCAGCAGTTACGGACTAACGGGGGTCGACGAGCAGTACTTC. Translated, it gives CASSYGLTGVDEQYF.

Written as DNA, the CDR3 is TGTGCCAGCAGCTCGTTAAATCAGCCCCAGCATTTT. Translated, it gives CASSSLNQPQHF. The rearrangement joins TRBV7-9 to TRBJ1-5; D is uncertain. The CDR3 is 12 amino acids. The germline V gene has CDR1 SEHNR and CDR2 FQNEAQ (reference sequence). Trimming took off 4 bases at V and 4 bases at J, with 5 bases between the two ends.

CDR3 amino acids: CASGTGGPDTQYF. As DNA, the CDR3 is TGTGCCAGTGGGACAGGTGGGCCAGATACGCAGTATTTT. This rearrangement joins TRBV19 to TRBJ2-3; TRBD1 agrees at 8 bases. CDR3 length: 13 residues. Germline CDR1 LNHDA, CDR2 SQIVND (reference sequence). V lost 8 bases to trimming and J lost 4 bases; unmatched junction nucleotides: 5.

The rearrangement uses TRBV7-7 and TRBJ2-2; D gene unclear. CDR3 length equals 14 residues. The germline V gene has CDR1 SSHAT and CDR2 FNYEAQ (reference sequence). Deletions cut 5 bases from V and 0 bases from J, with 7 bases between. CDR3 bases: TGTGCCAGCAGCCCCGTCTCGAACACCGGGGAGCTGTTTTTT. This codes for CASSPVSNTGELFF.

J is TRBJ1-6 and V is TRBV30; D is possibly TRBD1 (5 bases). The germline V gene has CDR1 GTSNPN and CDR2 SVGIG (reference sequence). Deletions cut 3 bases from V and 11 bases from J, with 14 bases between. The CDR3 totals 13 residues. CDR3 bases: TGTGCCTGGAGCACCGGGGCGACGGCACCCCTCCACTTT. It is translated as CAWSTGATAPLHF.